Sequencing of this T cell receptor (beta chain) was carried out in a study of cytomegalovirus exposure and HLA in healthy donors. Study-level points and caveats: It was only CMV serostatus that was available as immune exposure information. Researchers counted approximately 160 TCR beta chains as cytomegalovirus-associated.

13 Jbeta primers and 60 Vbeta primers were used for the PCR. Assay used: immunoSEQ multiplex PCR; TCRdb lists only in-frame clones, some missing. Of 100,000 or so clones listed, roughly 79% were seen once; the top ten hold less than 2%. Remarks on this clone: Its specificity is not known.

CDR1 is SNHLY, CDR2 FYNNEI, per germline. The CDR3 length is 13 residues. Unmatched junction bases numbered 3, after V lost 7 bases and J lost 2 bases. The rearrangement uses TRBV2 and TRBJ2-7; 9 positions match TRBD2. This TCR was recovered from a woman between 35 and 50 years old in good health and CMV-seronegative. Sequencing input: PBMCs. As DNA, the CDR3 is TGTGCCAGCACGGCGGGAGGGGCCTACGAGCAGTACTTC. Translated: CASTAGGAYEQYF.